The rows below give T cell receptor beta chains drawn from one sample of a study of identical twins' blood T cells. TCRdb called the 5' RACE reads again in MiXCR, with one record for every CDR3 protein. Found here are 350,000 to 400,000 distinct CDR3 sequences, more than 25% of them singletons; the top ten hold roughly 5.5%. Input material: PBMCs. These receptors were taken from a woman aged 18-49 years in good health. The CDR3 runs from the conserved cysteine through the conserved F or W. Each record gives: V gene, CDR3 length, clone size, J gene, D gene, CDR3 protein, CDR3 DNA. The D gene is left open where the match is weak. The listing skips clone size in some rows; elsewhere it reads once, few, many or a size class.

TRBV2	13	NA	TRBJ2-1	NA	CASRGENYNEQFF	TGTGCCAGCAGGGGCGAAAACTACAATGAGCAGTTCTTC
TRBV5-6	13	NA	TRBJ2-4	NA	CASSPQGTNIQYF	TGTGCCAGCAGCCCGCAAGGGACAAACATTCAGTACTTC
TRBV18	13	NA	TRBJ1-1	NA	CASSRDSEGIEIF	TGTGCCAGCTCACGGGACTCCGAGGGAATCGAGATCTTT
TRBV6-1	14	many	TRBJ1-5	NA	CASSEAGGNQPQHF	TGTGCCAGCAGTGAAGCAGGGGGCAATCAGCCCCAGCATTTT
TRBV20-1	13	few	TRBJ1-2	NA	CSARVVRQYGYTF	TGCAGTGCTAGAGTCGTCAGGCAATATGGCTACACCTTC
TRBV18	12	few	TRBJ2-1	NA	CASSKENNEQFF	TGTGCCAGCTCAAAGGAAAACAATGAGCAGTTCTTC
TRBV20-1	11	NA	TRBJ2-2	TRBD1	CSASPPTGKVF	TGCAGTGCTTCTCCCCCGACAGGGAAAGTTTTT
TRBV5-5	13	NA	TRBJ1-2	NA	CASSLMALGGYTF	TGTGCCAGCAGCTTGATGGCTCTAGGTGGCTACACCTTC
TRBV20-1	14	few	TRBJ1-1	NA	CSTLHGEGYTEAFF	TGCAGTACCCTACACGGGGAAGGGTACACTGAAGCTTTCTTT
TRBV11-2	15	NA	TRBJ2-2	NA	CASSAKPTNTGELFF	TGTGCCAGCAGCGCAAAACCTACGAACACCGGGGAGCTGTTTTTT
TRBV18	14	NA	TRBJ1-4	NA	CASSLTVLNEKLFF	TGTGCCAGCTCACTGACAGTCCTTAATGAAAAACTGTTTTTT
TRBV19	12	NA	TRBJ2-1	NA	CASSIGQAGQFF	TGTGCCAGTAGTATAGGCCAGGCGGGGCAGTTCTTC
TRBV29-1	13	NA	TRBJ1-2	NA	CSVVSGQGNGYTF	TGCAGCGTTGTTTCGGGGCAGGGAAATGGCTACACCTTC
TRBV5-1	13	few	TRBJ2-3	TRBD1	CASKTGGTDTQYF	TGCGCCAGCAAGACAGGGGGCACAGATACGCAGTATTTT
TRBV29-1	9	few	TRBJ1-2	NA	CSVEFGYTF	TGCAGCGTTGAGTTTGGCTACACCTTC
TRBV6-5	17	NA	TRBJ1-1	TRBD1	CASSKRIDRGTGTEAFF	TGTGCCAGCAGTAAACGAATCGACAGGGGGACGGGCACTGAAGCTTTCTTT
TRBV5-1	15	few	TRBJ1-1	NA	CASQTLSTGGTEAFF	TGCGCCAGCCAAACCTTATCGACAGGCGGCACTGAAGCTTTCTTT
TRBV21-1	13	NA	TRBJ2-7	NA	CASSNLYRYEQYF	TGTGCCAGCAGCAATTTGTACAGGTACGAGCAGTACTTC
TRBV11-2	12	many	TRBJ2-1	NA	CASSLVSNEQFF	TGTGCCAGCAGCTTAGTCAGCAATGAGCAGTTCTTC
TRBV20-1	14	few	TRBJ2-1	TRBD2	CSARDLLGGDEQFF	TGCAGTGCTAGAGATCTCTTGGGAGGGGATGAGCAGTTCTTC
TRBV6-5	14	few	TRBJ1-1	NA	CASRRLQANTEAFF	TGTGCCAGCAGAAGATTACAGGCGAACACTGAAGCTTTCTTT
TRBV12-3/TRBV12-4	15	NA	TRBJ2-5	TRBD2	CASSWGYSGKETQYF	TGTGCCAGCAGTTGGGGTTATAGCGGGAAAGAGACCCAGTACTTC
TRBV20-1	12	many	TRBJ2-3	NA	CSGQARTDTQYF	TGCAGTGGGCAAGCTAGAACAGATACGCAGTATTTT